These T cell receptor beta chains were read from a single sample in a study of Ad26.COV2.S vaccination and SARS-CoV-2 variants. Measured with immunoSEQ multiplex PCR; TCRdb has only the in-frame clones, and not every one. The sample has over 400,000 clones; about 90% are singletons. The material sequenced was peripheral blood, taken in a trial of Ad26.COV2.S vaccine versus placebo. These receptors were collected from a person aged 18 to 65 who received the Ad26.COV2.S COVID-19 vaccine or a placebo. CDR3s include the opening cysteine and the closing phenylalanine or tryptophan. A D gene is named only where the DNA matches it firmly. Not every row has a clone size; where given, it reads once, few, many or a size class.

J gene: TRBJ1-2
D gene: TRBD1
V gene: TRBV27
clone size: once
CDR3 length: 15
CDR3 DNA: TGTGCCAGCAGTTTCCTAGACAGGGCTAACTATGGCTACATCTTC
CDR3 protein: CASSFLDRANYGYIF

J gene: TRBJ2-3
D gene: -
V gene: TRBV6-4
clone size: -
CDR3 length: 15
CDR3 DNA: TGTGCCAGCAGTGACTCGAGTCATGGATCAGATACGCAGTATTTT
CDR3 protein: CASSDSSHGSDTQYF

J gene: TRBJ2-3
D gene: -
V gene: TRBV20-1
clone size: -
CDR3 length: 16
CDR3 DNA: TGCAGTGCTAGTCCTCTCGGGGCAAGGGGCACAGATACGCAGTATTTT
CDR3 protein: CSASPLGARGTDTQYF

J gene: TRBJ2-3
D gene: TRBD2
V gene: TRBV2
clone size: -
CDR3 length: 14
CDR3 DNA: TGTGCCAGCAGCACCCTAGCGGGTAAAGATACGCAGTATTTT
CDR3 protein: CASSTLAGKDTQYF

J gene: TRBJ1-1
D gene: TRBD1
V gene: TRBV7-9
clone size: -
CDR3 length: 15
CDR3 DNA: TGTGCCAGCAGCAGGACAGGGGGCGGGAACACTGAAGCTTTCTTT
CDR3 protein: CASSRTGGGNTEAFF

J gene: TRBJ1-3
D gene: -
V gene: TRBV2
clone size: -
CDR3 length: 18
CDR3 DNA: TGTGCCAGCAGTGTTTTCTGGACCCAGGGAGGGTCTGGAAACACCATATATTTT
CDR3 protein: CASSVFWTQGGSGNTIYF

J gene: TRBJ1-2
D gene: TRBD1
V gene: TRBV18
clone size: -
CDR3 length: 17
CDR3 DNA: TGTGCCAGCTCACCTCCGAAAGGGGACAGGGCATTCTATGGCTACACCTTC
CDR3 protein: CASSPPKGDRAFYGYTF

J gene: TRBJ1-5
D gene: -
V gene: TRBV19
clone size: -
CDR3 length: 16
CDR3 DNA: TGTGCCAGTAGCGTCCGGGACCCCGGGCCTAATCAGCCCCAGCATTTT
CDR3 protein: CASSVRDPGPNQPQHF

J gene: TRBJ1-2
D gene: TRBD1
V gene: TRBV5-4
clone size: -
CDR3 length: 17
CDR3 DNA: TGTGCCAGCAGCTTGGACACAGGGGCCACCTCTTGGAATGGCTACACCTTC
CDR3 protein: CASSLDTGATSWNGYTF

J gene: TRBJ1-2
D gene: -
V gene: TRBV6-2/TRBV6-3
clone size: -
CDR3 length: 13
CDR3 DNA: TGTGCCAGCAGTTTGGGGGTGTACTATGGCTACACCTTC
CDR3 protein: CASSLGVYYGYTF

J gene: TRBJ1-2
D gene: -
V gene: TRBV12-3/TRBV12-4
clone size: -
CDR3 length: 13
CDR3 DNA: TGTGCCAGCAGTTTTTGGGGGGCGCGTGGCTACACCTTC
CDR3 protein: CASSFWGARGYTF

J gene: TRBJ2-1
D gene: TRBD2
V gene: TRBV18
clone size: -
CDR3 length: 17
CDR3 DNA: TGTGCCAGCTCACCACCTTCTCTAGCGGGGATAGACAATGAGCAGTTCTTC
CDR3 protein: CASSPPSLAGIDNEQFF

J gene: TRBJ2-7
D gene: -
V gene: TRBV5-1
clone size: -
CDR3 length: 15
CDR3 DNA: TGCGCCAGCAGCTTGGAGCCAGTTCCATACTACGAGCAGTACTTC
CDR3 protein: CASSLEPVPYYEQYF

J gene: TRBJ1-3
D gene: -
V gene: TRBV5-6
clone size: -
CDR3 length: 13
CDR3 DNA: TGTGCCAGCAGCTTGGGGCGGGGAAACACCATATATTTT
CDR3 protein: CASSLGRGNTIYF

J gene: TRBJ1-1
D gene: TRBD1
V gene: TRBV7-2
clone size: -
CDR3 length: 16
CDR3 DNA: TGTGCCAGCAGCCCACGGACAGGGGTGATGAACACTGAAGCTTTCTTT
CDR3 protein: CASSPRTGVMNTEAFF

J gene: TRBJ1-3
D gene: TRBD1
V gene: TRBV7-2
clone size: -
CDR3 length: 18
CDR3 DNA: TGTGCCAGCAGCTTAAGGAGGGGGCCGGTGATCTCTGGAAACACCATATATTTT
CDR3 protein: CASSLRRGPVISGNTIYF

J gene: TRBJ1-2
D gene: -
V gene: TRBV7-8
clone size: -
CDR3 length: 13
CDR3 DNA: TGTGCCAGCAGCTTAGCAGGGATCTATGGCTACACCTTC
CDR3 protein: CASSLAGIYGYTF

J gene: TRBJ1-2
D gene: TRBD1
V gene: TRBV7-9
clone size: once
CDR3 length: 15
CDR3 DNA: TGTGCCAGCAGCTTAGGACAGGGGTTAGACTATGGCTACACCTTC
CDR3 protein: CASSLGQGLDYGYTF

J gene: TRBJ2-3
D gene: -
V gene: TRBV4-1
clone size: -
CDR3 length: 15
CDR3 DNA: TGCGCCAGCAAGTCTGAGGGGCCGGGCACAGATACGCAGTATTTT
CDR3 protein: CASKSEGPGTDTQYF

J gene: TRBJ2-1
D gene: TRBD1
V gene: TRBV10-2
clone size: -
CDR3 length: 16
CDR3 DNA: TGCGCCAGCAGTGAAGAGTCTGGGACAGGGGGTGTTGAGCAGTTCTTC
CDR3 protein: CASSEESGTGGVEQFF

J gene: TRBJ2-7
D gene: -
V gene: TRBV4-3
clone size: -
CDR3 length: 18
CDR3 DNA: TGCGCCAGCAGCCAAGATGACGATAGGGGGGGGAATAACTACGAGCAGTACTTC
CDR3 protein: CASSQDDDRGGNNYEQYF

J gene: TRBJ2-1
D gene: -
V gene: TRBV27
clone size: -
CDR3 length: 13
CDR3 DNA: TGTGCCAGCAGTTTATCGTGGACGGCGGAGCAGTTCTTC
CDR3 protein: CASSLSWTAEQFF

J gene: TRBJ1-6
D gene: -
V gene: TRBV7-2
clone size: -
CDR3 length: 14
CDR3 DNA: TGTGCCAGCAGCTCAAGGGTTGTCGGGTCACCCCTCCACTTT
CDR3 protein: CASSSRVVGSPLHF

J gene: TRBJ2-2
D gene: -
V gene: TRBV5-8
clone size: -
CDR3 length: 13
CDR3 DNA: TGTGCCAGCAGCTTTTCGATTACCGGGGAGCTGTTTTTT
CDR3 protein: CASSFSITGELFF

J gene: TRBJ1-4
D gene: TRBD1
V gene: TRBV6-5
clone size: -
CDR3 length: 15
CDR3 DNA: TGTGCCAGCAGTTTGGAGACTGGGGACAGCGAAAAACTGTTTTTT
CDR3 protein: CASSLETGDSEKLFF

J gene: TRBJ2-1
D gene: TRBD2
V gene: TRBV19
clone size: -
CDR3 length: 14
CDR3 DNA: TGTGCCAGTAGACTAGCGGGGGGGGTCAGTGAGCAGTTCTTC
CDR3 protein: CASRLAGGVSEQFF

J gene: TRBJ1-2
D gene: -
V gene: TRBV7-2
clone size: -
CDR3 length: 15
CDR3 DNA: TGTGCCAGCAGCCTTTCCGGGACGGTGAACTATGGCTACACCTTC
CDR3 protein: CASSLSGTVNYGYTF

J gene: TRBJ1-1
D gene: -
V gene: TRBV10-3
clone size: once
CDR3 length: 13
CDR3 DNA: TGTGCCATCAGTAGGACAGACAGACTTGAAGCTTTCTTT
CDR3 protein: CAISRTDRLEAFF

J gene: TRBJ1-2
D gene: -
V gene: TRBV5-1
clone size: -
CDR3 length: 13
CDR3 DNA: TGCGCCAGCAGCCTTGACCCTAACTATGGCTACACCTTC
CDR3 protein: CASSLDPNYGYTF

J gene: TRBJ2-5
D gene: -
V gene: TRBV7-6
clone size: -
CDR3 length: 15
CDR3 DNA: TGTGCCAGCAGCACGAGCAGGGGGGGACAAGAGACCCAGTACTTC
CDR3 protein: CASSTSRGGQETQYF